Shown below are 18 T cell receptor beta chains from a single sample sequenced in a study of blood T cells in healthy people across ages. Alongside a J-beta primer mix, a sample-barcoded 5' primer served in a second PCR lasting roughly 7 to 12 cycles. One entry per CDR3 protein, called by TCRdb with MiXCR from the 5' RACE reads. The sample includes around 790,000 distinct CDR3 sequences, around 42% seen only once; the top ten take approximately 19%. Input material: blood. The receptors shown here come from a man aged 55-75 years in good health.

Notes on this clonotype: A read error may account for a junction end that differs from germline. The gene calls are TRBV12-3 or TRBV12-4 and TRBJ2-5, with a weak D call TRBD1 (5 bases). The CDR3 is made up of 13 amino acids. The CDR3 loop is CASGLARGETQYF. The CDR3 DNA is TGTGCCAGCGGTTTAGCTAGGGGAGAGACCCAGTACTTC.

This clonotype appeared once. The rearrangement joins TRBV5-1 to TRBJ2-7, with D possibly being TRBD1 (6 bases). The CDR3 has 14 amino acids. The germline CDR1 and CDR2 sequences are SGHRS and YFSETQ. The V and J ends lost 6 bases and 3 bases respectively, with 16 bases between them. DNA for the CDR3: TGCGCCAGCACCCCCGGACAGACTGGCTACGAGCAGTACTTC. It is translated as CASTPGQTGYEQYF.

V is TRBV3-1 and J is TRBJ1-2; D is ambiguous. This CDR3 is built from 15 residues. V lost 0 bases to trimming and J lost 4 bases, with 12 bases between them. CDR1 is LGHDT and CDR2 is YNNKEL in the germline V gene (reference sequence). CDR3 region: CASSQDPRAVYGYTF. The CDR3 region has the DNA TGTGCCAGCAGCCAAGATCCTAGGGCGGTCTATGGCTACACCTTC.

This chain connects TRBV20-1 to TRBJ2-3, with a tentative D call TRBD2 (6 bases). V was cut by 8 bases and J by 2 bases, with 14 bases left in between. CDR3 length equals 13 residues. Germline V lookup: CDR1 DFQATT, CDR2 SNEGSKA (reference sequence). The CDR3 loop is CSTLVAATDTQYF. The DNA of the CDR3 is TGCAGTACCCTGGTAGCGGCCACAGATACGCAGTATTTT.

The chain is built from TRBV7-6 and TRBJ1-5; D unclear. Germline-derived CDR1 and CDR2 are SGHVS and FNYEAQ. This CDR3 comprises 15 residues. V dropped 5 bases and J dropped 1 base, with 12 bases sitting between them. The DNA for the CDR3 is TGTGCCAGCAGCCCCGGAGCGGCAAGCAATCAGCCCCAGCATTTT. Protein sequence: CASSPGAASNQPQHF.

The chain is built from TRBV3-1 and TRBJ1-4; 9 nucleotides match TRBD1. The CDR3 is 16 amino acids. J gave up 8 bases and V 4 bases, and 11 bases lay outside the gene matches. Germline loops: CDR1 LGHDT, CDR2 YNNKEL (reference sequence). This chain's CDR3 is CASSLTGTGFSEKLFF. DNA for the CDR3: TGTGCCAGCAGCCTCACCGGGACAGGGTTCTCCGAAAAACTGTTTTTT. The full variable domain, its missing parts supplied by reference TRBV3-1 and TRBJ1-4, is DTAVSQTPKYLVTQMGNDKSIKCEQNLGHDTMYWYKQDSKKFLKIMFSYNNKELIINETVPNRFSPKSPDKAHLNLHINSLELGDSAVYFCASSLTGTGFSEKLFFGSGTQLSVL.

DNA for the CDR3: TGTGCCTGGAGTAGAGGATTGGGGGCTGGAACCTACGAGCAGTACTTC. Translated, it gives CAWSRGLGAGTYEQYF. The chain employs TRBV30 and TRBJ2-5; possibly TRBD1 for D (6 bases). The J call is doubtful: the DNA matches TRBJ2-7 better. Germline CDR1 is GTSNPN and CDR2 is SVGIG (reference sequence). The CDR3 contains 16 residues.

The CDR3 loop is CASSKTSGDQETQYF. For the CDR3, the DNA is TGTGCCAGCTCAAAGACTAGCGGGGACCAAGAGACCCAGTACTTC. This chain links TRBV18 with TRBJ2-5, with 11 bases lining up with TRBD2. The germline CDR1 and CDR2 sequences are KGHSH and LQKENI. The J segment lost 0 bases and the V segment lost 5 bases, leaving 2 bases of the junction unmatched. This CDR3 contains 15 residues.

This clonotype appeared a few times. The chain links TRBV7-9 to TRBJ2-7, with D uncertain. The germline V gene has CDR1 SEHNR and CDR2 FQNEAQ (reference sequence). The CDR3 consists of 16 residues. Trimming pared 5 bases from V and 2 bases from J, leaving 19 bases between. CDR3 coding DNA: TGTGCCAGCAGCCCGGGCCCGGCTGCCCAAACCTACGAGCAGTACTTC. This translates into CASSPGPAAQTYEQYF. Using reference TRBV7-9 and TRBJ2-7 for the parts outside the CDR3, the full variable domain is DTGVSQNPRHKITKRGQNVTFRCDPISEHNRLYWYRQTLGQGPEFLTYFQNEAQLEKSRLLSDRFSAERPKGSFSTLEIQRTEQGDSAMYLCASSPGPAAQTYEQYFGPGTRLTVT.

V usage is TRBV28 and J usage is TRBJ1-2, with D unresolved. V was clipped by 6 bases and J by 3 bases, with 17 bases between them. Germline V gene lookup returns CDR1 MDHEN and CDR2 SYDVKM. This CDR3 has 15 amino acids. CDR3 protein: CASSPLLDRDYGYTF. The CDR3 DNA sequence: TGTGCCAGCAGCCCCCTATTGGACCGTGACTATGGCTACACCTTC.

The V and J genes are TRBV5-6 and TRBJ1-1; D is uncertain. Germline V gene lookup returns CDR1 SGHDT and CDR2 YYEEEE. Trimming removed 4 bases from V and 1 base from J, with 11 bases in between. This CDR3 has 14 amino acids. This CDR3 reads CASSPAARNTEAFF. The CDR3 bases are TGTGCCAGCAGCCCCGCGGCACGGAACACTGAAGCTTTCTTT. Filled out from reference TRBV5-6 and TRBJ1-1, the complete variable domain reads DAGVTQSPTHLIKTRGQQVTLRCSPKSGHDTVSWYQQALGQGPQFIFQYYEEEERQRGNFPDRFSGHQFPNYSSELNVNALLLGDSALYLCASSPAARNTEAFFGQGTRLTVV.

This chain links TRBV12-3 or TRBV12-4 with TRBJ2-3; 7 nucleotides line up with TRBD2. The CDR3 is 15 amino acids. After removal of 4 bases from V and 2 bases from J, the junction contained 6 bases not matched to a gene. CDR3 sequence: CASSWGGRVTDTQYF. Written as DNA, the CDR3 is TGTGCCAGCAGTTGGGGGGGGAGGGTCACAGATACGCAGTATTTT.

V gene TRBV13 combines with J gene TRBJ1-4; D uncertain. The CDR3 contains 15 residues. Looked up from germline, CDR1 is PRHDT and CDR2 is FYEKMQ (reference sequence). Trimming shortened V by 5 bases and J by 0 bases, and 10 bases separated the two germline ends. This chain's CDR3 is CASSRRVTTNEKLFF. The CDR3 nucleotides read TGTGCCAGCAGCCGACGGGTGACAACTAATGAAAAACTGTTTTTT.

The rearrangement uses TRBV5-1 and TRBJ2-5; 11 bases map to TRBD2. V dropped 0 bases and J dropped 7; count of bases not matched to a gene: 11. The CDR3 runs to 17 residues. Germline V gene sequence: CDR1 SGHRS, CDR2 YFSETQ. CDR3: CASSLGTSGSTGGTQYF. In DNA form, the CDR3 reads TGCGCCAGCAGCTTGGGGACTAGCGGGTCTACTGGGGGGACCCAGTACTTC.

The chain couples TRBV5-6 to TRBJ1-6; TRBD1 agrees at 9 bases. Germline V lookup: CDR1 SGHDT, CDR2 YYEEEE. The CDR3 sequence is 14 residues long. Germline trimming cut 6 bases from V and 10 bases from J; bases unmatched to any gene: 8. The CDR3 DNA sequence: TGTGCCAGCACCCGACAGGGGGTAGGATCACCCCTCCACTTT. Protein: CASTRQGVGSPLHF.

This chain links TRBV20-1 with TRBJ1-5, with TRBD1 matching over 7 bases. This CDR3 is 15 amino acids long. The V gene end was trimmed by 6 bases and the J gene end by 0 bases; junction bases not matched to a gene: 8. The germline CDR1 and CDR2 sequences are DFQATT and SNEGSKA (reference sequence). CDR3 sequence (DNA): TGCAGTGCACAAACAGGGGCTTATAGCAATCAGCCCCAGCATTTT. Amino acids: CSAQTGAYSNQPQHF.

A few counts support this clonotype. This chain joins TRBV12-3 or TRBV12-4 and TRBJ2-1; TRBD1 might be the D (6 bases). Trimming stripped 6 bases from V and 2 bases from J, with 14 bases between. The CDR3 consists of 15 residues. CDR3 nucleotide sequence: TGTGCCAGCAGCCGTAGGACAGCACCCTACAATGAGCAGTTCTTC. This gives the protein CASSRRTAPYNEQFF.

The rearrangement joins TRBV5-1 to TRBJ2-7, with TRBD1 matching over 12 bases. The CDR3 length is 18 residues. Germline CDR1 SGHRS, CDR2 YFSETQ. The junction had 11 bases not matched to a gene; V was cut back by 0 bases and J by 4 bases. The CDR3 spells CASSLARVGTGGDYEQYF. CDR3 sequence (DNA): TGCGCCAGCAGCTTGGCTCGGGTCGGGACAGGGGGCGATTACGAGCAGTACTTC.